The next 24 T cell receptor beta chains were all read from a single sample in a study of T cells in Graves' hyperthyroidism and ophthalmopathy. Researchers took RNA transcripts and amplified the TCR beta CDR3 regions from them. The HTBI primer set was used in a first-round RT-PCR of the TCR CDR3. A single record per CDR3 protein comes from TCRdb applying MiXCR to the multiplex PCR reads. The data contain around 290,000 distinct CDR3 sequences, approximately 14% of them seen just once; the ten biggest clones take up 7.9%. Source material: blood. The receptors shown here come from a woman aged 40 to 55 with Graves' hyperthyroidism.

This clonotype has ten or more counts. The rearrangement uses TRBV25-1 and TRBJ2-7, with 7 bases lining up with TRBD2. Germline V lookup: CDR1 MGHDK, CDR2 SYGVNS. V gave up 4 bases and J gave up 4 bases; unmatched junction bases: 7. The CDR3 is 14 amino acids. The CDR3 DNA is TGTGCCAGCAGTGCACATCCAGCGGGATACGAGCAGTACTTC. Translation gives CASSAHPAGYEQYF.

This chain uses TRBV5-1 with TRBJ2-1; D call uncertain. This CDR3 region has 14 residues. Germline-derived CDR1 and CDR2 are SGHRS and YFSETQ. The V gene lost 2 bases and the J gene lost 7 bases, with 13 bases spanning the gap. The CDR3 nucleotides read TGCGCCAGCAGCTTCCGGACCTCTACGAATGAGCAGTTCTTC. Translated, it gives CASSFRTSTNEQFF.

This clonotype was seen a handful of times. This chain connects TRBV2 to TRBJ2-6; TRBD1 aligns across 8 bases. J lost 0 bases, V lost 6 bases, and 16 bases had no gene match. CDR3 length equals 20 residues. Germline CDR1 and CDR2: SNHLY and FYNNEI. As DNA, the CDR3 is TGTGCCAGCAGAGTTGATGATACAGGGGGACCCTTCTCTGGGGCCAACGTCCTGACTTTC. It translates to CASRVDDTGGPFSGANVLTF.

This CDR3 is CASSYGLADDTQYF. Written as DNA, the CDR3 is TGTGCCAGCAGTTACGGCCTAGCCGACGATACGCAGTATTTT. The J gene is TRBJ2-3, the V gene TRBV6-2 or TRBV6-3; D is possibly TRBD2 (5 bases). The CDR3 totals 14 residues. Trimming cost V 2 bases and J 6 bases, with 12 bases left between them. The V gene's germline CDR1 is MNHEY and CDR2 SVGEGT.

This clonotype was found many times. The CDR3 nucleotides read TGTGCCAGTAGCCCTATTAGAGTCACTGAAGCTTTCTTT. It specifies CASSPIRVTEAFF. This chain uses TRBV19 with TRBJ1-1; no definite D call. CDR1 and CDR2 (germline): LNHDA, SQIVND (reference sequence). The CDR3 has 13 residues. V lost 6 bases and J 4 bases, leaving 12 bases between the germline ends.

This clonotype was counted at least ten times. The CDR3 reads CATSEGGRPQYF. In DNA form, the CDR3 reads TGTGCCACCAGTGAGGGTGGTCGTCCCCAGTACTTC. The chain is built from TRBV24-1 and TRBJ2-5; no reliable D call. Germline-derived CDR1 and CDR2 are KGHDR and SFDVKD. Trimming took 4 bases from V and 9 from J, leaving 11 bases between them. There are 12 residues in the CDR3.

This clonotype was counted many times. The J gene is TRBJ2-2, the V gene TRBV12-3 or TRBV12-4; D perhaps matches TRBD2 (7 bases). The CDR3 has 16 amino acids. Trimming removed 7 bases from V and 0 bases from J, with 15 bases in between. CDR3 coding DNA: TGTGCCAGCACCCCGGGGGGCGTCACGAACACCGGGGAGCTGTTTTTT. Amino acid sequence: CASTPGGVTNTGELFF.

The chain joins TRBV19 to TRBJ2-5; 11 bases line up with TRBD2. The V gene end was trimmed by 1 base and the J gene end by 5 bases; junction bases not matched to a gene: 6. Germline V CDR1 and CDR2: LNHDA, SQIVND (reference sequence). The CDR3 has 16 amino acids. CDR3 bases: TGTGCCAGTAGTATAGGCGGGACTAGCGGAAGGGAGACCCAGTACTTC. Translating gives CASSIGGTSGRETQYF.

The sample holds many counts of this clonotype. The rearrangement joins TRBV5-6 to TRBJ1-5, with no clear D. The CDR3 has 14 residues. Trimming left V 2 bases short and J 7 bases short, with 13 bases between. Germline V CDR1 and CDR2: SGHDT, YYEEEE. The CDR3: CASSLKDRTQPQHF. The CDR3 nucleotides are TGTGCCAGCAGCTTAAAAGACCGCACCCAGCCCCAGCATTTT.

Points on this clonotype: Since a much larger clone is just one base distant, this may be a read error. The genes are TRBV3-1 and TRBJ2-5, with TRBD1 identical over 10 bases. The CDR3 contains 15 residues. In germline, CDR1 is LGHDT, CDR2 YNNKEL (reference sequence). V lost 0 bases and J lost 5; bases outside the gene matches: 3. CDR3 in DNA: TGTGCCAGCAGCCAAGAAGACAGGGGGCCGGAGACCCAGTACTTC. Translated, it gives CASSQEDRGPETQYF.

The rearrangement uses TRBV9 and TRBJ2-5; D unresolved. The V and J ends lost 0 bases and 1 base respectively, with 10 bases between them. Germline-derived CDR1 and CDR2 are SGDLS and YYNGEE. The CDR3 loop spans 15 amino acids. DNA for the CDR3: TGTGCCAGCAGCGTAGCTCCCCGCTTCCAAGAGACCCAGTACTTC. Amino acid sequence: CASSVAPRFQETQYF. Variable domain in full (rest from reference TRBV9 and TRBJ2-5): DSGVTQTPKHLITATGQRVTLRCSPRSGDLSVYWYQQSLDQGLQFLIQYYNGEERAKGNILERFSAQQFPDLHSELNLSSLELGDSALYFCASSVAPRFQETQYFGPGTRLLVL.

This clonotype was detected only a few times. The chain has TRBV6-2 or TRBV6-3 and TRBJ2-7, with D possibly matching TRBD2 (6 bases). The CDR3 contains 13 residues. The V end was cut by 5 bases, the J end by 3 bases, with 11 bases between. Germline V gives CDR1 MNHEY, CDR2 SVGEGT. The CDR3 is CASSRDSYYEQYF. The CDR3 bases are TGTGCCAGCAGTCGGGACTCCTACTACGAGCAGTACTTC.

This clonotype has a handful of counts. Given a much more abundant clone one base away, this may be a read error. The chain couples TRBV12-3 or TRBV12-4 to TRBJ2-7; no firm D call. The CDR3 has 11 residues. The chain's CDR3 is CASSFRREQHF. CDR3 DNA sequence: TGTGCCAGCAGTTTCAGGCGCGAGCAGCACTTC.

This clonotype was seen repeatedly, ten times or more. A junction boundary mismatches the germline segment, possibly from a read error. The rearrangement joins TRBV30 to TRBJ2-1, with no clear D. The CDR3 is 14 residues long. From germline, CDR1 is GTSNPN and CDR2 SVGIG (reference sequence). This CDR3 is CAWSGGRSNNEQFF. The CDR3 DNA follows: TGTGCCTGGAGCGGCGGCCGCTCCAACAATGAGCAGTTCTTC.

In this sample, this clonotype turned up many times. V is TRBV28 and J is TRBJ1-5; 7 bases fit TRBD1. The CDR3 spans 16 residues. Germline CDR1 MDHEN, CDR2 SYDVKM. With 3 bases clipped from V and 4 bases from J, the junction kept 9 bases outside the gene matches. CDR3 coding DNA: TGTGCCAGCAGTTTCCCCGACAGGGCGCTAAATCAGCCCCAGCATTTT. Protein sequence: CASSFPDRALNQPQHF. The whole variable domain, filled in from reference TRBV28 and TRBJ1-5, reads DVKVTQSSRYLVKRTGEKVFLECVQDMDHENMFWYRQDPGLGLRLIYFSYDVKMKEKGDIPEGYSVSREKKERFSLILESASTNQTSMYLCASSFPDRALNQPQHFGDGTRLSIL.

This clonotype was seen ten or more times. The V and J genes are TRBV12-3 or TRBV12-4 and TRBJ1-3; 9 nucleotides agree with TRBD1. The CDR3 covers 16 residues. J lost 1 base, V lost 4 bases, and 5 bases had no gene match. CDR3: CASSWRTGVSGNTIYF. CDR3 coding DNA: TGTGCCAGCAGTTGGAGGACAGGGGTATCTGGAAACACCATATATTTT.

This clonotype was counted many times. This chain connects TRBV2 to TRBJ1-1; TRBD1 matches at 7 bases. Germline loops: CDR1 SNHLY, CDR2 FYNNEI. CDR3 length: 13 amino acids. Trimming cost V 11 bases and J 1 base; bases outside gene matches: 7. The CDR3 loop reads CASTTGPNTEAFF. The CDR3, as DNA: TGTGCCTCCACGACAGGGCCGAACACTGAAGCTTTCTTT.

The chain recombines TRBV7-9 with TRBJ2-7, with D maybe TRBD2 (8 bases). The CDR3 spans 18 residues. V lost 5 bases and J lost 3, with 26 bases in between. CDR1 is SEHNR, CDR2 FQNEAQ, per germline (reference sequence). This chain's CDR3 is CASSLPQGSGSRDYEQYF. DNA for the CDR3: TGTGCCAGCAGCCTCCCACAGGGGAGCGGGAGCCGGGACTACGAGCAGTACTTC.

The chain links TRBV5-4 to TRBJ1-5; D gene uncertain. From germline, CDR1 is SGHNT and CDR2 YYREEE (reference sequence). V lost 4 bases and J lost 5, with 16 bases in between. The CDR3 length is 15 residues. The CDR3 coding sequence is TGTGCCAGCAGCCCAAGCCCGGGTAACGATCAGCCCCAGCATTTT. Amino acid sequence: CASSPSPGNDQPQHF.

A note on this clonotype: Relative to the germline gene, one junction end is altered; a read error may explain this. The chain uses TRBV10-3 and TRBJ1-2; TRBD1 might be the D (5 bases). Looked up from germline, CDR1 is ENHRY and CDR2 is SYGVKD. This CDR3 spans 15 amino acids. DNA of the CDR3: TGTGCCATCAGTGAGTCCGGGGGAAATAACTATAGCTACACCTTC. This sequence encodes CAISESGGNNYSYTF.

This clonotype was recorded at least ten times. This rearrangement joins TRBV4-1 to TRBJ2-7, with 8 bases that match TRBD2. This CDR3 has 13 amino acids. Germline values: CDR1 MGHRA, CDR2 YSYEKL. Trimming at V came to 3 bases and at J to 4 bases, leaving 2 bases not matched to a gene. DNA of the CDR3: TGCGCCAGCAGCCACATAGCGGGATACGAGCAGTACTTC. Amino acid sequence: CASSHIAGYEQYF.

This clonotype was seen repeatedly, ten times or more. V is TRBV13 and J is TRBJ1-1; D call uncertain. The CDR3 sequence is 13 residues long. Trimming pared 5 bases from V and 3 bases from J, leaving 10 bases between. Germline V gene sequence: CDR1 PRHDT, CDR2 FYEKMQ (reference sequence). The CDR3 sequence is CASSQGRYTEAFF. CDR3 DNA: TGTGCCAGCAGCCAAGGACGTTACACTGAAGCTTTCTTT.

This clonotype was counted ten times or more. The V call is TRBV5-6, the J call TRBJ2-7; weak D call: TRBD2 (6 bases). CDR1 is SGHDT, CDR2 YYEEEE, per germline. Trimming took 4 bases from V and 3 from J, leaving 17 bases between them. This CDR3 contains 15 residues. This CDR3 is CASSGGTVINYEQYF. CDR3 DNA sequence: TGTGCCAGCAGCGGAGGGACGGTGATAAACTACGAGCAGTACTTC.

This clonotype was seen many times. V usage is TRBV12-3 or TRBV12-4 and J usage is TRBJ1-2; D not resolved. Deletions cut 0 bases from V and 2 bases from J, with 4 bases between. This CDR3 is 13 amino acids long. The DNA for the CDR3 is TGTGCCAGCAGTTTAGCGACGAACTATGGCTACACCTTC. Its protein product is CASSLATNYGYTF.